The rows below give T cell receptor beta chains drawn from one sample of a study of blood T cell repertoires in COVID-19. Here immunoSEQ multiplex PCR was the method, and the copy in TCRdb shows in-frame clones only, minus some. The top ten clones hold under 0.3% of a sample with about 670,000 clones, approximately 90% of them seen once. Material for sequencing was peripheral blood. Every receptor here comes from a woman between 18 and 29 years old with acute or convalescent COVID-19. CDR3s include the opening cysteine and the closing phenylalanine or tryptophan. The D gene is left open where the match is weak. Some rows have no size entry. The others give once, few or many, or a class for an expanded clone.

size	V	J	D	DNA	CDR3
NA	TRBV6-5	TRBJ1-1	NA	TGTGCCAGCAGTTACGAGGCTTCGAACACTGAAGCTTTCTTT	CASSYEASNTEAFF
NA	TRBV3-1/TRBV3-2	TRBJ2-1	NA	TGTGCCAGCAGCCAAGATCTTGGGCAGGGCGGTTTCTTC	CASSQDLGQGGFF
once	TRBV19	TRBJ1-2	TRBD1	TGTGCCAGTAGTCCTTACTCGGACAGGGAGGGTTTTGGCTACACCTTC	CASSPYSDREGFGYTF
NA	TRBV4-1	TRBJ1-4	TRBD1	TGCGCCAGCAGCGCCTTCGGGGACAGGGATAGTGAAAAACTGTTTTTT	CASSAFGDRDSEKLFF
NA	TRBV2	TRBJ1-1	NA	TGTGCCAGCAGTGATTACGGACAGATGAACACTGAAGCTTTCTTT	CASSDYGQMNTEAFF
NA	TRBV9	TRBJ2-3	TRBD2	TGTGCCAGCAGCGAGGGCAAGGGAGGGCTTCGCACAGATACGCAGTATTTT	CASSEGKGGLRTDTQYF
NA	TRBV2	TRBJ1-5	NA	TGTGCCAGCAGTGGTCAGGGGAGGGTTCGGCCCCAGCATTTT	CASSGQGRVRPQHF
NA	TRBV10-3	TRBJ1-1	NA	TGTGCCATCAGTGACCAGACGGAGAATTTTGAAGCTTTCTTT	CAISDQTENFEAFF
NA	TRBV24-1	TRBJ2-7	TRBD1	TGTGCCACCAGTGATCCGACAGGGAGTCGAAACGACGAGCAGTACTTC	CATSDPTGSRNDEQYF
NA	TRBV4-3	TRBJ1-1	NA	TGCGCCAGCAGCCTATTCGCGCGCCGGACTTACACTGAAGCTTTCTTT	CASSLFARRTYTEAFF
NA	TRBV19	TRBJ1-1	NA	TGTGCCAGTAAAGGGAGAATGAACACTGAAGCTTTCTTT	CASKGRMNTEAFF
few	TRBV19	TRBJ1-2	NA	TGTGCCAGTAGTCTACAGCCGGACTGGCTCGAGGGCTACACCTTC	CASSLQPDWLEGYTF
once	TRBV19	TRBJ2-2	TRBD1	TGTGCCAGTCGGACAGGGGATAGTAACGGGGAGCTGTTTTTT	CASRTGDSNGELFF
NA	TRBV11-2	TRBJ2-7	NA	TGTGCCAGCAGCTCCATTACAGGGCAAAGTACCTACGAGCAGTACTTC	CASSSITGQSTYEQYF
NA	TRBV6-5	TRBJ2-5	NA	TGTGCCAGCAGTTACGGAGGGGGACAGAAAGAGACCCAGTACTTC	CASSYGGGQKETQYF
NA	TRBV29-1	TRBJ1-1	NA	TGCAGCGTTGGAGGCACTCTGATCACTGAAGCTTTCTTT	CSVGGTLITEAFF
few	TRBV20-1	TRBJ2-1	TRBD2	TGCAGTGCTAGTACAGCGGGGGGGATCAATGAGCAGTTCTTC	CSASTAGGINEQFF
NA	TRBV27	TRBJ1-6	TRBD1	TGTGCCAGCAGTCTACGACAGGGGGCTGGATCACCCCTCCACTTT	CASSLRQGAGSPLHF
NA	TRBV4-1	TRBJ2-7	TRBD2	TGCGCCAGCAGCCAAGAGTCCCTAGCGGGGAGCTACGAGCAGTACTTC	CASSQESLAGSYEQYF
NA	TRBV6-4	TRBJ1-1	TRBD1	TGTGCCAGCAGTGGCGGACAGGGGGACACTGAAGCTTTCTTT	CASSGGQGDTEAFF
NA	TRBV20-1	TRBJ1-5	NA	TGCAGTGCTAGTCCGGGAACCCAAAATAGCAATCAGCCCCAGCATTTT	CSASPGTQNSNQPQHF
NA	TRBV6-5	TRBJ1-3	NA	TGTGCCAGCGGAAGGGACTTGGACCGTGGAAACACCATATATTTT	CASGRDLDRGNTIYF
once	TRBV6-2/TRBV6-3	TRBJ1-5	NA	TGTGCCAGCAGCAATAGCTATCAGCCCCAGCATTTT	CASSNSYQPQHF
NA	TRBV19	TRBJ1-1	TRBD1	TGTGCCAGTAGTATCCGGACAGGGGTTGAAGCTTTCTTT	CASSIRTGVEAFF
NA	TRBV6-1	TRBJ1-2	NA	TGTGCCAGCAGTGAAGTGGGCCCTAGCTACACCTTC	CASSEVGPSYTF
NA	TRBV6-2/TRBV6-3	TRBJ2-1	TRBD2	TGTGCCAGCAGCGACGGACTAGCGGGGGGGAGTGGGGCCTACAATGAGCAGTTCTTC	CASSDGLAGGSGAYNEQFF
once	TRBV6-5	TRBJ2-7	TRBD1	TGTGCCAGCAGTTACTCCGGGACAGGAACCTACGAGCAGTACTTC	CASSYSGTGTYEQYF
NA	TRBV15	TRBJ2-6	NA	TGTGCCACCAGCAGAGTCAGGGGGGCTGGGGCCAACGTCCTGACTTTC	CATSRVRGAGANVLTF
NA	TRBV6-1	TRBJ1-4	NA	TGTGCCAGCAGTGATGGGGCCGGCCAGTCGGAAAAACTGTTTTTT	CASSDGAGQSEKLFF
NA	TRBV2	TRBJ1-4	NA	TGTGCCAGCAGTCCTATCGAGGATTCTGAAAAACTGTTTTTT	CASSPIEDSEKLFF
NA	TRBV19	TRBJ2-3	TRBD2	TGTGCCAGTTCCTATAGCGGGGGGGACCGCCGGGGGACGCAGTATTTT	CASSYSGGDRRGTQYF
NA	TRBV7-3	TRBJ2-3	NA	TGTGCCAGCAGCTGGGCGGGGGCCCAAGATACGCAGTATTTT	CASSWAGAQDTQYF
NA	TRBV5-5	TRBJ1-5	NA	TGTGCCAGCAGCTTACTTGGTCGGACAGCTCTTAGCAATCAGCCCCAGCATTTT	CASSLLGRTALSNQPQHF
NA	TRBV7-9	TRBJ1-1	NA	TGTGCCAGCAGCCTCCCGGGGGTTACTGAAGCTTTCTTT	CASSLPGVTEAFF
NA	TRBV30	TRBJ1-4	NA	TGTGCCTGGAGTGTGGGGGGAAAACTGTTTTTT	CAWSVGGKLFF
NA	TRBV5-6	TRBJ1-5	NA	TGTGCCAGCAGCTTGGGACAGTCTTATCAGCCCCAGCATTTT	CASSLGQSYQPQHF
NA	TRBV6-1	TRBJ2-7	TRBD1	TGTGCCAGCAGTGAAGGTCCCCGGACAGGAGACTCCTACGAGCAGTACTTC	CASSEGPRTGDSYEQYF
NA	TRBV2	TRBJ2-1	TRBD2	TGTGCCAGCCCTCTGCGGGGGGGCCGGGTAAGCAATGAGCAGTTCTTC	CASPLRGGRVSNEQFF
NA	TRBV12-3/TRBV12-4	TRBJ1-1	TRBD1	TGTGCCAGCCGCGATCGGGACAGGGCAGAAGCTTTCTTT	CASRDRDRAEAFF
NA	TRBV10-3	TRBJ2-5	NA	TGTGCCATCCGACAGGCTGAAGAGACCCAGTACTTC	CAIRQAEETQYF
NA	TRBV24-1	TRBJ2-7	NA	TGTGCCACCCAGAGGGACATCTTCGACGAGCAGTACTTC	CATQRDIFDEQYF
NA	TRBV3-1/TRBV3-2	TRBJ2-1	NA	TGTGCCAGCAGCCAAGACCCAGTCTCCTACAATGAGCAGTTCTTC	CASSQDPVSYNEQFF
NA	TRBV6-5	TRBJ2-5	TRBD2	TGTGCCAGCAGTTTCCCGACTAGCGGGGATGGGACCCAGTACTTC	CASSFPTSGDGTQYF
NA	TRBV4-1	TRBJ1-6	NA	TGCGCCAGCAGCCAAAGGAGCTCCTATAATTCACCCCTCCACTTT	CASSQRSSYNSPLHF
NA	TRBV2	TRBJ1-1	TRBD1	TGTGCCAGCAGCGCTGGACAGGTAGGCACTGAAGCTTTCTTT	CASSAGQVGTEAFF
NA	TRBV2	TRBJ1-1	TRBD1	TGTGCCAGCAGCGACAGGGCGGGGGAAGCTTTCTTT	CASSDRAGEAFF
NA	TRBV19	TRBJ2-7	TRBD1	TGTGCCAGTAGTACTGGACAGGGTGAGGACGAGCAGTACTTC	CASSTGQGEDEQYF
few	TRBV6-5	TRBJ1-5	TRBD1	TGTGCCAGCACAGACAGGGAAGATCAGCCCCAGCATTTT	CASTDREDQPQHF
once	TRBV7-6	TRBJ1-3	NA	TGTGCCAGCAGCTTAAGTGGGAGGGACGCGGGCGGAAACACCATATATTTT	CASSLSGRDAGGNTIYF
NA	TRBV9	TRBJ2-7	TRBD2	TGTGCCAGCAGCCATAGCGGGGGGCAGTCCTACGAGCAGTACTTC	CASSHSGGQSYEQYF
NA	TRBV2	TRBJ1-5	TRBD1	TGTGCCAGCAGCGCTCTTGCCCTAGGACAGGGGGATGATCAGCCCCAGCATTTT	CASSALALGQGDDQPQHF
NA	TRBV7-2	TRBJ1-2	NA	TGTGCCAGCAGCTCCAACGGGATAATTTATGGCTACACCTTC	CASSSNGIIYGYTF
NA	TRBV30	TRBJ1-2	NA	TGTGCCTGGAGTGTACTAGGACGCTATGGCTACACCTTC	CAWSVLGRYGYTF
NA	TRBV15	TRBJ1-1	TRBD1	TGTGCCACCAGCAGAGGGCAGGGGGCTGGGGAAGCTTTCTTT	CATSRGQGAGEAFF
NA	TRBV11-1	TRBJ1-6	NA	TGTGCCAGCAGCTCCAAGGACAATCGCTATAATTCACCCCTCCACTTT	CASSSKDNRYNSPLHF